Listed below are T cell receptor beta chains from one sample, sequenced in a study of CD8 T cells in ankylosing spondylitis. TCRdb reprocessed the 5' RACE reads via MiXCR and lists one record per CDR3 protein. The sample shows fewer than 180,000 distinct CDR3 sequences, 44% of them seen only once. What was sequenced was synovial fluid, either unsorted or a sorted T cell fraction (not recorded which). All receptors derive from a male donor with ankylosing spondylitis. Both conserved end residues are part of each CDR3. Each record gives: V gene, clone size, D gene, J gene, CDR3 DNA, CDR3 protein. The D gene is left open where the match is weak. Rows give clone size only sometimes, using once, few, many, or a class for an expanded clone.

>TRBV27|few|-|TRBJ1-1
TGTGCCAGCAGACAAACCGCGGGGCCCACTGAAGCTTTCTTT
CASRQTAGPTEAFF
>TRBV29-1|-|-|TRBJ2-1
TGCAGCGTTGAAGATGGGGGGAGGAGATACCTACCCTACAATGAGCAGTTCTTC
CSVEDGGRRYLPYNEQFF
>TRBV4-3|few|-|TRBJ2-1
TGCGCCAGCAGCCAGACCGCGCTAGTTGCGCCCTACAATGAGCAGTTCTTC
CASSQTALVAPYNEQFF
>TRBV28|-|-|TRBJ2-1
TGTGCCAGCCGGACAGCTTACAATGAGCAGTTCTTC
CASRTAYNEQFF
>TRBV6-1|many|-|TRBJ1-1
TGTGCCAGCAGCCCTTCGACAGCGAACACTGAAGCTTTCTTT
CASSPSTANTEAFF
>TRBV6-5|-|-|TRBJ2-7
TGTGCCAGCACCCTCGGGGGCGAGCAGTACTTC
CASTLGGEQYF
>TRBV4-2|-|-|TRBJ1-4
TGTGCCAGCAGCCAAGAAGAGACCTACGGAGGTGAAAAACTGTTTTTT
CASSQEETYGGEKLFF
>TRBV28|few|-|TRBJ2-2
TGTGCCAGCAGTTTATTGGCCGTTTGGACCGGGGAGCTGTTTTTT
CASSLLAVWTGELFF
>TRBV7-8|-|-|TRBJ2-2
TGTGCCAGCAGCGCCGGGCCGGGGGTGACCGGGGAGCTGTTTTTT
CASSAGPGVTGELFF
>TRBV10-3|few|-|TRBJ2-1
TGTGCCATCAGTGAGTCGGCAGCCGCCTCCTACAATGAGCAGTTCTTC
CAISESAAASYNEQFF
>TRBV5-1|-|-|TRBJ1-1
TGCGCCAGCAGCTTTGAAACCGTCGGCACTGAAGCTTTCTTT
CASSFETVGTEAFF
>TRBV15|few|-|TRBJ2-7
TGTGCCACCAGCGAGGATACAGTTTCCTACGAGCAGTACTTC
CATSEDTVSYEQYF
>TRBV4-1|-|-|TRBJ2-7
TGCGCCAGCAGCCAAGGAAGGGAAGGCACCTACGAGCAGTACTTC
CASSQGREGTYEQYF
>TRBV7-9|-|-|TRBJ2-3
TGTGCCAGCAGCTTGTTCCAGCGGCAGGATACGCAGTATTTT
CASSLFQRQDTQYF
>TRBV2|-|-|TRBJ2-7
TGTGCCAGCAGTTCCTACGATCAATCCACCTACGAGCAGTACTTC
CASSSYDQSTYEQYF
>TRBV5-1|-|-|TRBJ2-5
TGCGCCAGCACGTACTTTTTCCAAGAGACCCAGTACTTC
CASTYFFQETQYF
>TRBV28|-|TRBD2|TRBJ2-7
TGTGCCAGCAGTTTCCCCAACACCGAGACTAGCGGGAACTACGAGCAGTACTTC
CASSFPNTETSGNYEQYF
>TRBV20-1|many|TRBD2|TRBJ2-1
TGCAGTGCTAATAGCGGGACCGACTACAATGAGCAGTTCTTC
CSANSGTDYNEQFF
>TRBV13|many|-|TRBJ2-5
TGTGCCAGCAGCTTAGTGGGCGGAGAGACCCAGTACTTC
CASSLVGGETQYF
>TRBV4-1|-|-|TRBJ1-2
TGCGCCAGCAGCCAACTACCATTTTTTATTTACTATGGCTACACCTTC
CASSQLPFFIYYGYTF
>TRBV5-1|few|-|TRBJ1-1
TGCGCCAGCAGCGGTGGGCCAGGGAGGATCACTGAAGCTTTCTTT
CASSGGPGRITEAFF
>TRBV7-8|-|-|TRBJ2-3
TGTGCCAGCAGCGAAACCGGGTCAGGGGGGGGTACGGGCACAGATACGCAGTATTTT
CASSETGSGGGTGTDTQYF
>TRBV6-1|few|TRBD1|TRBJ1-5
TGTGCCAGCAGTCGCCGCTACGGGACAGGAGATCAGCCCCAGCATTTT
CASSRRYGTGDQPQHF
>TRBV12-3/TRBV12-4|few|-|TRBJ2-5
TGTGCCAGCAGTTTCATGTTCCCTCCCGGGACCTATCTAGGGCCCCAAGAGACCCAGTACTTC
CASSFMFPPGTYLGPQETQYF
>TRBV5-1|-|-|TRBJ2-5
TGCGCCAGCAGCTTGTTATCGGGAAGGTCAAAGACCCAGTACTTC
CASSLLSGRSKTQYF
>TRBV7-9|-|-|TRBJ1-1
TGTGCCAGCAGCTTAGACTTAGAGGGTTCCACTGAAGCTTTCTTT
CASSLDLEGSTEAFF
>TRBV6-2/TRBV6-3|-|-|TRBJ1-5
TGTGCCAGCAGTTACTCGGAAGAGGGAGGCCAGCCCCAGCATTTT
CASSYSEEGGQPQHF
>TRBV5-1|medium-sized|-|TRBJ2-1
TGCGCCAGCAGCCCCGACCCAGCGGGTTGGGCCCATGAGCAGTTCTTC
CASSPDPAGWAHEQFF
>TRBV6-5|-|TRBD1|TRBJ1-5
TGTGCCAGCAGTTCCAACCCCGGGACAGGGGTTGTTCAGCCCCAGCATTTT
CASSSNPGTGVVQPQHF
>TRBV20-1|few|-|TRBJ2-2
TGCAGTGCTAGAGTGGCGCCCACCGGGGAGCTGTTTTTT
CSARVAPTGELFF
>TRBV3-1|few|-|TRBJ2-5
TGTGCCAGCAGCCAAGGGGCCCCCCCGGGAGACCAAGAGACCCAGTACTTC
CASSQGAPPGDQETQYF
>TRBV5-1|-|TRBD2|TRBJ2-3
TGCGCCAGCAGCCGGGACCTAGCGGGGGGCCGCACAGATACGCAGTATTTT
CASSRDLAGGRTDTQYF
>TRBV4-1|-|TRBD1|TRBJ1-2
TGCGCCAGCAGCCACCAAAGTGCAGGGGGCGCAGGTAATGGCTACACCTTC
CASSHQSAGGAGNGYTF
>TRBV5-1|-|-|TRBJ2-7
TGCGCCAGCAGCTTGGGGGACAACTACGAGCAGTACTTC
CASSLGDNYEQYF
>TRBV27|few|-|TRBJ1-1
TGTGCCAGCAGTACTGGTTCGTTTGGGAGCCACACTGAAGCTTTCTTT
CASSTGSFGSHTEAFF
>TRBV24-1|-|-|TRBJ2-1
TGTGCCACCAGTGATTTGCGGGCAGACGCCTACAATGAGCAGTTCTTC
CATSDLRADAYNEQFF
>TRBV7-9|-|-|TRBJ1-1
TGTGCCAGCAGCCCCGGACCTATGGAAAGGGCTGAAGCTTTCTTT
CASSPGPMERAEAFF
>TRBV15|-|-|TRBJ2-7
TGTGCCACCAGCCCCGCCACCTCCTACGAGCAGTACTTC
CATSPATSYEQYF
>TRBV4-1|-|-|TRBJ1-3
TGCGCCAGCAGCCAAGATTTCCCAGGGCCTGGAAACACCATATATTTT
CASSQDFPGPGNTIYF
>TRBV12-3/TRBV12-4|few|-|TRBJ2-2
TGTGCCAGCAGTCTGACATATGCGAACACCGGGGAGCTGTTTTTT
CASSLTYANTGELFF
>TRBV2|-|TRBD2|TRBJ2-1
TGTGCCAAAACTAGCGAGTCCTACAATGAGCAGTTCTTC
CAKTSESYNEQFF
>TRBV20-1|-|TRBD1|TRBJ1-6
TGCAGTGCTAGGCGCCCCAGGGGGACGTATAATTCACCCCTCCACTTT
CSARRPRGTYNSPLHF
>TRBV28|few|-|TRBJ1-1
TGTGCCAGCAGTCCCCAGGGCTGGTTGAACACTGAAGCTTTCTTT
CASSPQGWLNTEAFF
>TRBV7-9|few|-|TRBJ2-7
TGTGCCAGCAGCTCAAGGACGGTTGCCTACGAGCAGTACTTC
CASSSRTVAYEQYF
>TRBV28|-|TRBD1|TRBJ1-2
TGTGCCAGCAGGGCAGGGGGCAGGGGCTACACCTTC
CASRAGGRGYTF
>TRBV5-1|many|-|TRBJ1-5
TGCGCCAGCAGCTTGGTTAGGGGAGGACAGCCCCAGCATTTT
CASSLVRGGQPQHF
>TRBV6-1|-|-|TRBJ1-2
TGTGCCAGCAGTGAAGTCCAGGAGGGGATGTATGGCTACACCTTC
CASSEVQEGMYGYTF
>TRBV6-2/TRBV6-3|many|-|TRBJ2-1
TGTGCCAGCAGTTTCGGAACGGGGCAGTTCTTC
CASSFGTGQFF
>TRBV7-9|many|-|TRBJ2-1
TGTGCCAGCAGCTCGGACCCTCGCGGGGATGAGCAGTTCTTC
CASSSDPRGDEQFF
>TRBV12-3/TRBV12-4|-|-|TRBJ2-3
TGTGCCAGCAGTTTACAGGGGTTGGATACGCAGTATTTT
CASSLQGLDTQYF
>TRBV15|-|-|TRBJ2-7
TGTGCCACCAGCAGCGCCCTAACCTACGAGCAGTACTTC
CATSSALTYEQYF
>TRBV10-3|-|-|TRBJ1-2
TGTGCCATCGAGGGCAGAGGTGGCTACACCTTC
CAIEGRGGYTF
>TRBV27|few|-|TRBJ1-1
TGTGCCAGTTGGGACACGAACACTGAAGCTTTCTTT
CASWDTNTEAFF
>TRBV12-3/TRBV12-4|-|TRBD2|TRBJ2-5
TGTGCCAGCAGTTTACTAGCGGGGGCCCAAGAGACCCAGTACTTC
CASSLLAGAQETQYF